A single sample gave rise to the 3 T cell receptor beta chains below, sequenced in a study of blood T cells in healthy people across ages. With a J-beta primer mix and a sample-barcoded 5' primer, a second PCR ran about 6 to 11 cycles. In TCRdb, the 5' RACE reads were re-called with MiXCR into one record per CDR3 protein. Of 1.8 million or so distinct CDR3 sequences listed, 30% to 40% were seen once; the top ten hold 20% to 25%. Material: blood. The receptors stem from a human donor in good health.

V and J are TRBV24-1 and TRBJ2-2; D gene uncertain. The germline V gene encodes CDR1 KGHDR and CDR2 SFDVKD. V was pared by 6 bases and J by 1 base, with 5 bases between. The CDR3 is 13 residues long. CDR3 DNA: TGTGCCACCAGTCTGGGGAACACCGGGGAGCTGTTTTTT. It codes for CATSLGNTGELFF.

The rearrangement uses TRBV7-8 and TRBJ2-3, with unresolved D. Germline values: CDR1 SGHVS, CDR2 FQNEAQ. V lost 7 bases and J lost 1, with 18 bases in between. The CDR3 runs 16 residues. The CDR3 DNA is TGTGCCAGCACCCTCGCGGCGGCCACTGGCACAGATACGCAGTATTTT. It specifies CASTLAAATGTDTQYF.

The chain recombines TRBV7-2 with TRBJ2-3, with 9 positions matching TRBD2. Germline lookup yields CDR1 SGHTA and CDR2 FQGNSA. Losses at the gene ends were 1 base for V and 4 bases for J; bases not matched to a gene: 9. The CDR3 length is 17 residues. The CDR3 DNA follows: TGTGCCAGCAGCTTAGAGGGACTAGCAGGGGGAGCAGATACGCAGTATTTT. Translated, it gives CASSLEGLAGGADTQYF.